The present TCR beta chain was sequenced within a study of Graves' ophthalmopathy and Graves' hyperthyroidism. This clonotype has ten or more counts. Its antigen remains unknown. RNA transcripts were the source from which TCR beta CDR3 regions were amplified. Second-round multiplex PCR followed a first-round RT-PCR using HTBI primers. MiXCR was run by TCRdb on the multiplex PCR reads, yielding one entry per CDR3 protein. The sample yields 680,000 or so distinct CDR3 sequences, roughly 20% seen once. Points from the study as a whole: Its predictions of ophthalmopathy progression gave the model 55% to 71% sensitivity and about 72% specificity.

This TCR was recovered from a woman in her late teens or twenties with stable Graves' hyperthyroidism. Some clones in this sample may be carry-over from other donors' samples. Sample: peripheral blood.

DNA of the CDR3: TGTGCCACCAAAGCTCATACCGAGCCGAGCAATCAGCCCCAGCATTTT. This translates into CATKAHTEPSNQPQHF. V and J are TRBV27 and TRBJ1-5, with unresolved D. The CDR3 is 16 amino acids. Germline assignment: CDR1 MNHEY and CDR2 SMNVEV (reference sequence). V was pared by 10 bases and J by 1 base, with 20 bases between.